This entry lists 3 T cell receptor beta chains sequenced from one sample in a study of T-cell reconstitution after alpha-beta-depleted transplantation in children (dated by TCRdb to the mid-2010s). Preparation of the library involved PCR. Sequencer: Illumina HiSeq 2500. TCR library preparation used molecular barcoding, with unique molecular identifiers applied to normalize quantification of the TCRbeta repertoire. TCRdb reprocessed the public reads (quality trimming at Q25 with fastp, clone calling with MiXCR) and kept in-frame beta chains. When rows share a CDR3 protein, they turn into one entry using the most common DNA and genes. The sample records about 200,000 distinct CDR3 sequences, just over 14% of which are singletons. Clones ranked in the top ten supply 13% of the sample. Sequencing used PBMCs from the stem cell graft donor, obtained from the stem cell graft. These receptors were obtained from a human donor who donated a stem cell graft to a child with acute lymphoblastic leukemia.

This clonotype has a count of ten or more. The rearrangement links TRBV29-1 to TRBJ2-1, with a weak D call TRBD2 (5 bases). Germline CDR1 is SQVTM and CDR2 is ANQGSEA. V lost 7 bases and J lost 1, with 14 bases in between. The length of the CDR3 is 14 residues. The CDR3 DNA follows: TGCAGCGCCGCTCGATCGGGATCCTACAATGAGCAGTTCTTC. Translating gives CSAARSGSYNEQFF.

This clonotype was counted at least ten times. The genes are TRBV11-2 and TRBJ2-7; D tentatively reads TRBD1 or TRBD2 (5 bases each). The V end lost 5 bases, the J end lost 1 base, and 12 bases lay between the germline ends. Germline V gene data show CDR1 as SGHAT and CDR2 as FQNNGV. This CDR3 has 14 residues. The DNA of the CDR3 is TGTGCCAGCAGCCGACAGCGGTTTTCCTACGAGCAGTACTTC. It translates to CASSRQRFSYEQYF. Filled out from reference TRBV11-2 and TRBJ2-7, the complete variable domain reads EAGVAQSPRYKIIEKRQSVAFWCNPISGHATLYWYQQILGQGPKLLIQFQNNGVVDDSQLPKDRFSAERLKGVDSTLKIQPAKLEDSAVYLCASSRQRFSYEQYFGPGTRLTVT.

The chain has TRBV11-2 and TRBJ2-7; 8 bases line up with TRBD1. CDR3 length: 15 amino acids. Germline V gene sequence: CDR1 SGHAT, CDR2 FQNNGV. Trimming at V came to 2 bases and at J to 3 bases, leaving 6 bases not matched to a gene. This chain's CDR3 is CASSLPGTGGYEQYF. The CDR3 DNA reads as TGTGCCAGCAGCTTACCCGGGACAGGAGGCTACGAGCAGTACTTC.